A selection of T cell receptor beta chains follows, all from one sample in a study of CD8+CD57+ T cells in acquired aplastic anemia. TCRdb independently ran MiXCR on the reads; one entry per CDR3 protein. The sample includes 150,000 to 200,000 distinct CDR3 sequences, over 60% of them seen just once. The sequencing sample was made of sorted CD4+, CD8+, or CD8+CD57+ T cells (not recorded which) from PBMCs. The receptors derive from a human donor with severe aplastic anemia or a healthy control (not recorded which). Both conserved end residues are trimmed from each CDR3.

v_call cdr3_aa
TRBV20-1 SARDLDGNTEAF
TRBV2 ASNLQVEYEQY
TRBV20-1 SAREGWSGGSYNEQF
TRBV7-9 ASSFVSGVAGVEQF
TRBV7-8 ASSLVGNTDTQY
TRBV2 ASSEADRGWDNSPLH
TRBV6-1 ASMDWGGFGGTDTQY
TRBV5-1 ASWAETDTQY
TRBV7-9 ASSLNRLTEAF
TRBV20-1 SARNRGNSYDEQF
TRBV7-3 ASSLAGGNEQF
TRBV10-3 AISEDRNDEKLF
TRBV19 ASTLGQDESPLH
TRBV9 ASSVAGSTNTIY
TRBV20-1 SARRQGQETQY
TRBV7-9 ASKSGGASWETQY
TRBV7-9 ASSEGPINYGYT
TRBV2 ASPSSPSGDYEQYFGELF
TRBV7-9 ASSSSGTGQY
TRBV20-1 SARGGTRNQPQH